This T cell receptor (beta chain) was obtained from a study of Graves' ophthalmopathy and Graves' hyperthyroidism. The study's findings and limits: Predictions made by the model for ophthalmopathy progression reached roughly 70% sensitivity and less than 80% specificity. Distinction of ophthalmopathy from stable hyperthyroidism by a 13-signature model reached about 87% sensitivity and 70% to 83% specificity.

TCR beta CDR3 amplification used RNA transcripts. First-round RT-PCR used HTBI primers; second-round multiplex PCR followed. TCRdb fed the multiplex PCR reads into MiXCR, producing one record per CDR3 protein. The table has approximately 700,000 distinct CDR3 sequences, about 44% seen once. CDR1 is SNHLY and CDR2 is FYNNEI in the germline V gene. The CDR3 is 12 amino acids. Trimming stripped 4 bases from V and 5 bases from J, with 8 bases between. Notes on this clonotype: Its antigen remains unknown.

Researchers turned away patients with other autoimmune diseases, uncontrolled infections, pregnancy or lactation. As diagnostic evidence, clinical symptoms, serum thyroxine, TRAb, thyroid ultrasound and orbital computed tomography were relied upon. This chain connects TRBV2 to TRBJ1-1; D remains unclear. What was sequenced was peripheral blood. The receptor was derived from an adult man with Graves' ophthalmopathy. Here the CDR3 DNA reads TGTGCCAGCAGTGGCATAGGGACTGAAGCTTTCTTT. It specifies CASSGIGTEAFF.